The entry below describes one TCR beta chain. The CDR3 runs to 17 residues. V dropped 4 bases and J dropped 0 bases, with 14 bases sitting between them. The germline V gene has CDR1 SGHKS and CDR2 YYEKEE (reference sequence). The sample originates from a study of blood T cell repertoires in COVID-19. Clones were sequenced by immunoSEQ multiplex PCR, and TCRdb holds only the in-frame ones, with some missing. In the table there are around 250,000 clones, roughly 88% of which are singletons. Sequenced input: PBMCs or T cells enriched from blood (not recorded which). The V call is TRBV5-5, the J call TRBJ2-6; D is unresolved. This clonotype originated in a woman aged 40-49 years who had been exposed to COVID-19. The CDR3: CASSTRPQGSGANVLTF. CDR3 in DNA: TGTGCCAGCAGCACCAGGCCACAAGGCTCTGGGGCCAACGTCCTGACTTTC.